This T cell receptor beta chain was observed in a study of blood T cell repertoires in COVID-19. Overall study: Sites across the United States, Italy and Spain contributed samples from acute and convalescent COVID-19. PBMCs, B-cell-depleted T cells, or T cells were the source of the cDNA or gDNA that made up the material.

Original processing methods: Estimated nucleated cell counts came from reference gene primer amplification. TCRdb's table, derived via immunoSEQ multiplex PCR, lists solely in-frame clones and lacks some. Clone size and V and J calls were adopted from that table, with D and trimming inferred from the DNA. The table lists roughly 120,000 clones, less than 90% of them singletons. The CDR3 spans 13 residues. The germline V and J ends were trimmed by 2 bases and 4 bases, with 7 bases remaining between them. Germline V CDR1 and CDR2: WNHNN, SYGVQD (reference sequence). The material sequenced was peripheral blood. The chain carries TRBV10-1 and TRBJ2-3; D unresolved. The receptor was derived from a man between 65 and 85 years old with acute or convalescent COVID-19. CDR3 protein: CASSENNPDTQYF. CDR3 bases: TGCGCCAGCAGTGAGAATAATCCAGATACGCAGTATTTT.